Presented here are 20 T cell receptor beta chains from one specimen sequenced in a study of early T cells in non-severe SARS-CoV-2 infection. TCRdb re-analysed the 5' RACE reads in MiXCR, keeping a single row per CDR3 protein. The sample contains 28,000 or so distinct CDR3 sequences, approximately 5.3% of which appear only once. The sample consisted of whole blood. The receptors were sampled from an adult who was a healthcare worker with PCR-confirmed SARS-CoV-2 infection or an uninfected control (not recorded which).

The chain uses TRBV18 and TRBJ2-7; tentatively, D is TRBD1 or TRBD2 (5 bases each). Trimming shortened V by 3 bases and J by 0 bases, and 9 bases separated the two germline ends. The CDR3 totals 14 residues. Per germline, CDR1 KGHSH and CDR2 LQKENI. The CDR3, as DNA: TGTGCCAGCTCACCCCGGGACGGCTCCTACGAGCAGTACTTC. Its translation: CASSPRDGSYEQYF.

In its sample, this clonotype was seen many times. The CDR3 spells CASSGQGAGGYTF. The DNA of the CDR3 is TGTGCCAGCAGTGGACAGGGGGCAGGGGGCTACACCTTC. V usage is TRBV12-3 or TRBV12-4 and J usage is TRBJ1-2, with 11 positions matching TRBD1. J lost 8 bases, V lost 5 bases, and 4 bases had no gene match. This CDR3 contains 13 residues.

This clonotype was seen many times. V and J are TRBV11-2 and TRBJ2-1; 7 bases agree with TRBD2. This CDR3 is built from 15 residues. Germline loops: CDR1 SGHAT, CDR2 FQNNGV. V trimming: 5 bases; J trimming: 9 bases; junction bases outside the gene matches: 13. The CDR3 DNA reads TGTGCCAGCAGCCCCTCGGGGGGAGGTGATGGTGAGCAGTTCTTC. Translated, it gives CASSPSGGGDGEQFF. The variable domain in full, completed from reference TRBV11-2 and TRBJ2-1, reads EAGVAQSPRYKIIEKRQSVAFWCNPISGHATLYWYQQILGQGPKLLIQFQNNGVVDDSQLPKDRFSAERLKGVDSTLKIQPAKLEDSAVYLCASSPSGGGDGEQFFGPGTRLTVL.

This clonotype was seen at least ten times. This sequence joins TRBV20-1 and TRBJ2-7; D assignment may be TRBD1 or TRBD2 (5 bases each). Germline assignment: CDR1 DFQATT and CDR2 SNEGSKA (reference sequence). This CDR3 is built from 13 residues. V was clipped by 4 bases and J by 1 base, with 11 bases between them. CDR3 residues: CSATGTVSYEQYF. For the CDR3, the DNA is TGCAGTGCTACCGGGACGGTGTCCTACGAGCAGTACTTC.

This clonotype was found many times. This rearrangement joins TRBV20-1 to TRBJ2-2; D possibly corresponds to TRBD1 (5 bases). Germline V CDR1 and CDR2: DFQATT, SNEGSKA (reference sequence). The CDR3 has 17 residues. V was cut by 5 bases and J by 1 base, with 20 bases left in between. CDR3 amino acids: CSAPLPWGRKNTGELFF. The DNA for the CDR3 is TGCAGTGCTCCTCTCCCTTGGGGCCGTAAGAACACCGGGGAGCTGTTTTTT.

This clonotype has a count of ten or more. This chain connects TRBV28 to TRBJ1-2; 8 bases line up with TRBD1. The CDR3 sequence is 12 residues long. Germline V gene lookup returns CDR1 MDHEN and CDR2 SYDVKM. V lost 6 bases to trimming and J lost 6 bases; unmatched junction nucleotides: 3. The CDR3 protein is CASRDRVHGYTF. CDR3 coding DNA: TGTGCCAGCAGGGACAGGGTTCATGGCTACACCTTC.

Sample share makes this clonotype medium-sized. The chain joins TRBV7-9 to TRBJ2-7; 7 nucleotides match TRBD1. Unmatched junction bases numbered 6, after V lost 5 bases and J lost 2 bases. The CDR3 extends over 14 amino acids. Germline lookup yields CDR1 SEHNR and CDR2 FQNEAQ (reference sequence). CDR3 coding DNA: TGTGCCAGCAGCAAAGCAGGGGGAACCTACGAGCAGTACTTC. Protein sequence: CASSKAGGTYEQYF.

This clonotype was seen a single time. The chain links TRBV15 to TRBJ2-1; TRBD1 aligns across 8 bases. J lost 1 base, V lost 0 bases, and 2 bases had no gene match. The CDR3 runs 16 residues. Germline assignment: CDR1 LNHNV and CDR2 YYDKDF (reference sequence). The CDR3 spells CATSRDQGASYNEQFF. CDR3 DNA sequence: TGTGCCACCAGCAGAGACCAGGGGGCTTCCTACAATGAGCAGTTCTTC.

This clonotype has just a few counts. The V gene is TRBV5-1, the J gene TRBJ2-7; tentatively, D is TRBD2 (6 bases). Trimming shortened V by 0 bases and J by 3 bases, and 10 bases separated the two germline ends. Germline-derived CDR1 and CDR2 are SGHRS and YFSETQ. The length of the CDR3 is 14 residues. Written as DNA, the CDR3 is TGCGCCAGCAGCTTGGTTGGGACTGGCTACGAGCAGTACTTC. Encoded protein: CASSLVGTGYEQYF.

This clonotype came up many times. The chain joins TRBV7-6 to TRBJ2-1, with D unresolved. V was cut by 6 bases and J by 3 bases, with 12 bases left in between. The CDR3 consists of 14 residues. CDR1 is SGHVS, CDR2 FNYEAQ, per germline. The CDR3 loop is CASSFDGYYNEQFF. CDR3 sequence (DNA): TGTGCCAGCAGTTTTGACGGATACTACAATGAGCAGTTCTTC. Drawing the rest from reference TRBV7-6 and TRBJ2-1, the complete variable domain is GAGVSQSPRYKVTKRGQDVALRCDPISGHVSLYWYRQALGQGPEFLTYFNYEAQQDKSGLPNDRFSAERPEGSISTLTIQRTEQRDSAMYRCASSFDGYYNEQFFGPGTRLTVL.

Many counts were recorded for this clonotype. V and J are TRBV28 and TRBJ2-1; D not resolved. The germline gives CDR1 MDHEN, CDR2 SYDVKM. CDR3 size: 14 residues. Trimming took off 8 bases at V and 6 bases at J, with 17 bases between the two ends. The CDR3, as DNA: TGTGCCAGCGCTTTATCGCACACAATCAATGAGCAGTTCTTC. Amino acid sequence: CASALSHTINEQFF. The entire variable domain, with the rest obtained from reference TRBV28 and TRBJ2-1, is as follows: DVKVTQSSRYLVKRTGEKVFLECVQDMDHENMFWYRQDPGLGLRLIYFSYDVKMKEKGDIPEGYSVSREKKERFSLILESASTNQTSMYLCASALSHTINEQFFGPGTRLTVL.

This clonotype occurred many times. The chain links TRBV15 to TRBJ2-1; D is uncertain. CDR1 is LNHNV and CDR2 is YYDKDF in the germline V gene (reference sequence). The CDR3 runs to 17 residues. Trimming cost V 0 bases and J 1 base, with 13 bases left between them. In nucleotides, the CDR3 is TGTGCCACCAGCAGAGATCTCAGAGCGACGTCCTACAATGAGCAGTTCTTC. It translates to CATSRDLRATSYNEQFF.

Many counts were recorded for this clonotype. The chain combines TRBV7-9 with TRBJ2-7, with 8 bases lining up with TRBD1. The ends lost 3 bases at V and 2 bases at J; junction bases unmatched: 6. The CDR3 length is 15 residues. Germline loops: CDR1 SEHNR, CDR2 FQNEAQ (reference sequence). This chain's CDR3 is CASSLAQGGPYEQYF. CDR3 DNA: TGTGCCAGCAGCTTGGCACAGGGGGGACCCTACGAGCAGTACTTC.

This clonotype was recorded a few times. CDR3 sequence reads: CAGTSGPGAQYF. Here the CDR3 DNA reads TGTGCCGGAACTAGCGGCCCGGGGGCCCAGTACTTC. This chain uses TRBV2 with TRBJ2-5, with 8 positions matching TRBD2. This CDR3 spans 12 amino acids. V dropped 11 bases and J dropped 9; count of bases not matched to a gene: 11. Germline assignment: CDR1 SNHLY and CDR2 FYNNEI.

This clonotype has a count of ten or more. In DNA form, the CDR3 reads TGTGCCTGGAGGTGGGAGAACACTGAAGCTTTCTTT. Its translation: CAWRWENTEAFF. The chain carries TRBV30 and TRBJ1-1; D call uncertain. Germline CDR1 and CDR2: GTSNPN and SVGIG (reference sequence). There are 12 residues in the CDR3. V dropped 3 bases and J dropped 1 base, with 6 bases sitting between them.

The sample holds many counts of this clonotype. The V gene is TRBV3-1, the J gene TRBJ1-5; possible D gene TRBD1, 6 bases. Germline CDR1 is LGHDT and CDR2 is YNNKEL (reference sequence). The ends were cut back, 10 bases at V and 4 bases at J, with 11 bases in the middle. This CDR3 region has 12 residues. CDR3 loop: CATSQGNQPQHF. CDR3 DNA sequence: TGTGCCACTTCACAGGGTAATCAGCCCCAGCATTTT.

This clonotype was observed at least ten times. The chain uses TRBV6-2 or TRBV6-3 and TRBJ2-1; 16 positions match TRBD2. Germline V gene data show CDR1 as MNHEY and CDR2 as SVGEGT. This CDR3 contains 16 residues. The trim removed 11 bases at V and 1 base at J, leaving 5 bases unmatched. The CDR3 here is CAGGTSGRGSYNEQFF. CDR3 coding DNA: TGTGCCGGCGGGACTAGCGGGAGGGGTTCCTACAATGAGCAGTTCTTC.

This clonotype was detected only a few times. This chain joins TRBV9 and TRBJ2-3; D unclear. Per the germline V gene, CDR1 is SGDLS and CDR2 is YYNGEE. This CDR3 has 13 residues. The V and J ends lost 4 bases and 5 bases respectively, with 11 bases between them. The CDR3 DNA reads as TGTGCCAGCAGCCCCCGGCCGGTAGATACGCAGTATTTT. Amino acid sequence: CASSPRPVDTQYF.

This clonotype was counted many times. The chain carries TRBV3-1 and TRBJ2-2, with a weak D call TRBD1 (5 bases). V gave up 6 bases and J gave up 6 bases, with 14 bases separating them. Germline V gene lookup returns CDR1 LGHDT and CDR2 YNNKEL (reference sequence). This CDR3 is built from 14 residues. CDR3 in DNA: TGTGCCAGCAGTCTAACCAGGGATTCCGGGGAGCTGTTTTTT. Protein: CASSLTRDSGELFF.

At least ten counts were recorded for this clonotype. This chain links TRBV6-5 with TRBJ2-2; 10 nucleotides match TRBD1. Per germline, CDR1 MNHEY and CDR2 SVGAGI. This CDR3 is 13 amino acids long. V was pared by 9 bases and J by 3 bases, with 1 base of the junction left unmatched. CDR3 residues: CARGTGDTGELFF. The CDR3 nucleotides are TGTGCCAGGGGGACAGGGGACACCGGGGAGCTGTTTTTT.